The sequence of this T cell receptor beta chain was determined in a study of T cells in Graves' hyperthyroidism and ophthalmopathy. Regions amplified from RNA transcripts were the TCR beta CDR3 regions. During a first-round RT-PCR of the TCR CDR3, the HTBI primer set was used. TCRdb processed the multiplex PCR reads anew with MiXCR; each CDR3 protein has one entry. Found here are approximately 510,000 distinct CDR3 sequences, 46% of them singletons; the top ten hold 44%. Notes on this clonotype: Its cognate antigen is unknown.

Whole-study results and caveats: Most expanded thyroid clonotypes above 0.001 also appeared in blood. Model-based prediction identified ophthalmopathy a median 6.5 months prior to its onset.

This CDR3 comprises 13 residues. CDR1 MNHNS and CDR2 SASEGT come from the germline V gene. Deletions cut 6 bases from V and 1 base from J, with 9 bases between. The V and J genes are TRBV6-1 and TRBJ1-1, with no clear D. The material sequenced was peripheral blood or thyroid tissue (not recorded which). The TCR sequence derives from an adult woman with Graves' disease, either hyperthyroidism or ophthalmopathy (not recorded which). CDR3 protein: CASSRYGNTEAFF. The DNA of the CDR3 is TGTGCCAGCAGCAGGTACGGGAACACTGAAGCTTTCTTT.